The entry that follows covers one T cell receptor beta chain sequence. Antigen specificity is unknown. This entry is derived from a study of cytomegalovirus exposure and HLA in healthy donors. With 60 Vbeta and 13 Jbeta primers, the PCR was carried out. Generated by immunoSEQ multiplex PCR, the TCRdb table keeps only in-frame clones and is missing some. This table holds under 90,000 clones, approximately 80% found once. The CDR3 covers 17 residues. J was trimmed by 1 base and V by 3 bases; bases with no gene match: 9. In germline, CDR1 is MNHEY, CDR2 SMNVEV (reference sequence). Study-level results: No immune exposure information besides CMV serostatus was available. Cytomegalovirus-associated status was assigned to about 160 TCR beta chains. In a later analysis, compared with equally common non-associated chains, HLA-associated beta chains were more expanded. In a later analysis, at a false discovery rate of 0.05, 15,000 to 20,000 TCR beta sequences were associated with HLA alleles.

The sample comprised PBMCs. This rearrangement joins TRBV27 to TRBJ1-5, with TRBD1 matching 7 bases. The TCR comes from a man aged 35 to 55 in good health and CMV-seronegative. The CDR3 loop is CASSFLPTGESNQPQHF. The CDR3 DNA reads TGTGCCAGCAGTTTCCTCCCAACAGGGGAAAGCAATCAGCCCCAGCATTTT.